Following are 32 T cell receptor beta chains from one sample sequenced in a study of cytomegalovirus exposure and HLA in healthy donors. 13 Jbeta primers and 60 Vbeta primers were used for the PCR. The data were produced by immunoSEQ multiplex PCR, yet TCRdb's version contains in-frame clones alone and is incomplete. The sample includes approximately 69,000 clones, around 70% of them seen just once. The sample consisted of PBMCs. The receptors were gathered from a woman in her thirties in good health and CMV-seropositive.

The CDR3 region is CASSFPGGPGTEAFF. Here the CDR3 DNA reads TGTGCCAGCAGCTTCCCAGGGGGGCCGGGCACTGAAGCTTTCTTT. The gene calls are TRBV11-2 and TRBJ1-1; TRBD1 aligns across 7 bases. With 3 bases clipped from V and 4 bases from J, the junction kept 8 bases outside the gene matches. CDR3 length: 15 amino acids. Germline V CDR1 and CDR2: SGHAT, FQNNGV.

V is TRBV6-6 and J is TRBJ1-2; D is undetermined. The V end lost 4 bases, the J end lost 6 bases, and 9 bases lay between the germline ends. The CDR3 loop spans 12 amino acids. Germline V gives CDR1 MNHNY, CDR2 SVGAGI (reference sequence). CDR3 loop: CASSLSVDGYTF. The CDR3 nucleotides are TGTGCCAGCAGTTTGAGTGTAGATGGCTACACCTTC.

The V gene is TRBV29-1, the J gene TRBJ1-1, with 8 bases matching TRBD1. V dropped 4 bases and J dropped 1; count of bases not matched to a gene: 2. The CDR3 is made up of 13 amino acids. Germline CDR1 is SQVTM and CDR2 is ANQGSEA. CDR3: CSVVGTGNTEAFF. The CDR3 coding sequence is TGCAGCGTTGTAGGGACAGGGAACACTGAAGCTTTCTTT.

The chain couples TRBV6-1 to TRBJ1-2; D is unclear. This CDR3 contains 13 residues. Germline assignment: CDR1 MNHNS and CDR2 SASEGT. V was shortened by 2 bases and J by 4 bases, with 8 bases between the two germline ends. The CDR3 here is CASSERHFYGYTF. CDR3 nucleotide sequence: TGTGCCAGCAGTGAAAGACATTTCTATGGCTACACCTTC.

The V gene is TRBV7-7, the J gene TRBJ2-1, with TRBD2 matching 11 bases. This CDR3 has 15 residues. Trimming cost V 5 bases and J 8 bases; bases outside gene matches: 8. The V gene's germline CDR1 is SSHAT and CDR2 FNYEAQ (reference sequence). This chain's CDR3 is CASSVLAGDMYEQFF. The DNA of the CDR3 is TGTGCCAGCAGCGTACTAGCGGGAGATATGTATGAGCAGTTCTTC.

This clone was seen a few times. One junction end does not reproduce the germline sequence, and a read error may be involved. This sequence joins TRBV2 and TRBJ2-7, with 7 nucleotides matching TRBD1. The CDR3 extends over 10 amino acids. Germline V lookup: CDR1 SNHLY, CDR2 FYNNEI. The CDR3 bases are TGTGCCAGTAGGCTAGGGACAGCCGCCTTC. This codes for CASRLGTAAF.

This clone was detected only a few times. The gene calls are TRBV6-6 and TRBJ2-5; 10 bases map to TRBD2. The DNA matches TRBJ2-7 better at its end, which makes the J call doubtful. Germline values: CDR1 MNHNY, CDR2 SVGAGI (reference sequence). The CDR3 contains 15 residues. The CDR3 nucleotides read TGTGCCAGCAGTTTGGGTAGCGGGAGGCCGTACGAGCAGTACTTC. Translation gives CASSLGSGRPYEQYF.

The CDR3 nucleotides are TGTGCCAGCAGCCCCCTTCTAGGGAGGGGAACTGAAGCTTTCTTT. Residues: CASSPLLGRGTEAFF. This chain uses TRBV9 with TRBJ1-1; D is perhaps TRBD1 (5 bases). Germline CDR1 is SGDLS and CDR2 is YYNGEE. The CDR3 is made up of 15 amino acids. The V and J ends lost 4 bases and 5 bases respectively, with 18 bases between them.

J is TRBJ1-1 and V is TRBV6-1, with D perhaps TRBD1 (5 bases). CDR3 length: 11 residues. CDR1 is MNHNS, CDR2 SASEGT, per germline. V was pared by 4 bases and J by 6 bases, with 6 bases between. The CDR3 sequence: CASSGGAEAFF. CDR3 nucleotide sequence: TGTGCCAGCAGTGGGGGGGCTGAAGCTTTCTTT.

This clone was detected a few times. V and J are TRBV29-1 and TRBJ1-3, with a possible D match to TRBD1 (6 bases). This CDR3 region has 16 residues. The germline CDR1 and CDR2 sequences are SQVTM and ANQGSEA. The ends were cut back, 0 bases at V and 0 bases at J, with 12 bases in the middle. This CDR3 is CSVEDLGDTSGNTIYF. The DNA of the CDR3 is TGCAGCGTTGAAGATCTGGGGGACACCTCTGGAAACACCATATATTTT. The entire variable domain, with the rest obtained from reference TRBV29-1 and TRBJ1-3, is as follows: SAVISQKPSRDICQRGTSLTIQCQVDSQVTMMFWYRQQPGQSLTLIATANQGSEATYESGFVIDKFPISRPNLTFSTLTVSNMSPEDSSIYLCSVEDLGDTSGNTIYFGEGSWLTVV.

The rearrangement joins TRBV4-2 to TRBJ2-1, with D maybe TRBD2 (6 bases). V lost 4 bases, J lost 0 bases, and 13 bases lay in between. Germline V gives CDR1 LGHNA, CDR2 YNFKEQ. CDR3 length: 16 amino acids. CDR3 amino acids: CASSPDGRFSYNEQFF. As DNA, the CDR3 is TGTGCCAGCAGCCCAGACGGGAGATTCTCCTACAATGAGCAGTTCTTC.

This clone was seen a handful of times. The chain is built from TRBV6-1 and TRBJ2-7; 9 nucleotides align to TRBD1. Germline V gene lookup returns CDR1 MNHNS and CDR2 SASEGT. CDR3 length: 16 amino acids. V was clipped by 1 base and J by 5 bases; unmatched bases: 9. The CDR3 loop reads CASSEGVGTGIHEQYF. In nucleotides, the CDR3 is TGTGCCAGCAGTGAAGGGGTGGGGACAGGGATCCACGAGCAGTACTTC.

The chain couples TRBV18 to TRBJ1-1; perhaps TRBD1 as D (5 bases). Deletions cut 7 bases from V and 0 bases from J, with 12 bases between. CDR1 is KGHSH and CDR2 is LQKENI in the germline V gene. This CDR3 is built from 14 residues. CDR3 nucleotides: TGTGCCAGCTTGGCGACAGAGATGAACACTGAAGCTTTCTTT. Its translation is CASLATEMNTEAFF. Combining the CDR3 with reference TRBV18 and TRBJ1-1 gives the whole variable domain NAGVMQNPRHLVRRRGQEARLRCSPMKGHSHVYWYRQLPEEGLKFMVYLQKENIIDESGMPKERFSAEFPKEGPSILRIQQVVRGDSAAYFCASLATEMNTEAFFGQGTRLTVV.

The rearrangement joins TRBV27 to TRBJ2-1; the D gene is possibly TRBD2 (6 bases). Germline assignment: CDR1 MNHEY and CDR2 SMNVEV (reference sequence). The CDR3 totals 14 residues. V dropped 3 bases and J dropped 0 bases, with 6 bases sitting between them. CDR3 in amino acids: CASSLGGSYNEQFF. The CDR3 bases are TGTGCCAGCAGTTTGGGAGGCTCCTACAATGAGCAGTTCTTC.

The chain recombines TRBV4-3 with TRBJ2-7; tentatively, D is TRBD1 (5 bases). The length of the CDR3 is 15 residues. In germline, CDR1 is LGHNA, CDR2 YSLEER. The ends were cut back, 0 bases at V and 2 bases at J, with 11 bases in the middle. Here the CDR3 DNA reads TGCGCCAGCAGCCAAGAGGTGACAGCCCCCTACGAGCAGTACTTC. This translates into CASSQEVTAPYEQYF.

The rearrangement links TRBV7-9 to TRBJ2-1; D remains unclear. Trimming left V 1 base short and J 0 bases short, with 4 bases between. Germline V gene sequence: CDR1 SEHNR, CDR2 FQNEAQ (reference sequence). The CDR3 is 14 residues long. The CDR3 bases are TGTGCCAGCAGCTTAGAGAGCTCCTACAATGAGCAGTTCTTC. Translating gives CASSLESSYNEQFF.

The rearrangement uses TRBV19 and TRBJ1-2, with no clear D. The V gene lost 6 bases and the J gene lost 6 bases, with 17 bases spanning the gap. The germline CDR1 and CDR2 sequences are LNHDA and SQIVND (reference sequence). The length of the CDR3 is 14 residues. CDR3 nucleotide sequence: TGTGCCAGTAGGGCACGTGAGGGATCCCATGGCTACACCTTC. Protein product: CASRAREGSHGYTF.

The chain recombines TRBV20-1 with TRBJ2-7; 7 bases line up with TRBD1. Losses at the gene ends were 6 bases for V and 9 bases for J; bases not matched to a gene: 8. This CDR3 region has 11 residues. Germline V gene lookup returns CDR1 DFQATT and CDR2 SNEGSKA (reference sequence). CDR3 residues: CSAPQGERQYF. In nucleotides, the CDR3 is TGCAGTGCACCTCAGGGGGAGAGGCAGTACTTC.

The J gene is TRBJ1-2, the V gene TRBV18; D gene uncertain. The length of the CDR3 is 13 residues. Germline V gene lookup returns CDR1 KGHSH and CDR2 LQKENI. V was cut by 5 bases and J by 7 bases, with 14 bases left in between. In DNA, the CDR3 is TGTGCCAGCTCAAAACCTGGAGCCGGTGGCTACACCTTC. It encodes CASSKPGAGGYTF.

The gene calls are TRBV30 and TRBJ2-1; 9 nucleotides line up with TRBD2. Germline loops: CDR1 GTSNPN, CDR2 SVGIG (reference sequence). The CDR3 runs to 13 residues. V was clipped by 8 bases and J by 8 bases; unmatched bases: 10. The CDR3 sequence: CAPGGGRDDEQFF. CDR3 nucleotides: TGTGCCCCAGGAGGCGGGAGGGATGATGAGCAGTTCTTC. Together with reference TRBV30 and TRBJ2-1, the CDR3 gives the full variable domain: SQTIHQWPATLVQPVGSPLSLECTVEGTSNPNLYWYRQAAGRGLQLLFYSVGIGQISSEVPQNLSASRPQDRQFILSSKKLLLSDSGFYLCAPGGGRDDEQFFGPGTRLTVL.

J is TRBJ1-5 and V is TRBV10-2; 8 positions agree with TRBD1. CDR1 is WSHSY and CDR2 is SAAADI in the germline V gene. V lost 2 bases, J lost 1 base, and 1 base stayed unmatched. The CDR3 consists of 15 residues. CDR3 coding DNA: TGCGCCAGCAGTGAGGGACAGGGCAGCAATCAGCCCCAGCATTTT. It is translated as CASSEGQGSNQPQHF.

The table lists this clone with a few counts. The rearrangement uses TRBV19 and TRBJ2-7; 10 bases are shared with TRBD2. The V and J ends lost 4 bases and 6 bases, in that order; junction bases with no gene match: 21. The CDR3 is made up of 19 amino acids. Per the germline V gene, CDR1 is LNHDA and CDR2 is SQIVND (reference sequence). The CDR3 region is CASSTRGWGAGGPLVEQYF. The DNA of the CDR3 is TGTGCCAGTAGTACGAGGGGCTGGGGAGCGGGAGGGCCTTTGGTCGAGCAGTACTTC.

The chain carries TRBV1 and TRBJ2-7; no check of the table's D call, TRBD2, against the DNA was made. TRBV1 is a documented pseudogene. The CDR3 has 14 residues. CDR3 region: CTSSQRTSGNKQYF. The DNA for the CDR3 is TGCACCAGCAGCCAACGGACTAGCGGGAACAAGCAGTACTTC.

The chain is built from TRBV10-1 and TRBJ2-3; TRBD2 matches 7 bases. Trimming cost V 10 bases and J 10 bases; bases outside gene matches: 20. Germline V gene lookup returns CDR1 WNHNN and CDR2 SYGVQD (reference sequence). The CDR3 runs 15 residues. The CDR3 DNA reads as TGCGCCACCGGCAGGGCTAGCGGAGCCCCCTGGCCGCAGTATTTT. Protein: CATGRASGAPWPQYF.

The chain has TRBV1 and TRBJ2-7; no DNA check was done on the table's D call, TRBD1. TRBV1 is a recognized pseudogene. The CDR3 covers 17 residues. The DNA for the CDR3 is TGCACCAGCAGCCAAGGGGGAGGGACAGGGTTTTGGTACGAGCAGTACTTC. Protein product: CTSSQGGGTGFWYEQYF.

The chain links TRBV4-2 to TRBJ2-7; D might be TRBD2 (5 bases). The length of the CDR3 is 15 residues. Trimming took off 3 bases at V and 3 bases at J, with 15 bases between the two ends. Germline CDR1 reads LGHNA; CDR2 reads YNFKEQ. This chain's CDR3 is CASSHSGARSYEQYF. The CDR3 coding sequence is TGTGCCAGCAGCCACAGCGGTGCGAGGAGCTACGAGCAGTACTTC.

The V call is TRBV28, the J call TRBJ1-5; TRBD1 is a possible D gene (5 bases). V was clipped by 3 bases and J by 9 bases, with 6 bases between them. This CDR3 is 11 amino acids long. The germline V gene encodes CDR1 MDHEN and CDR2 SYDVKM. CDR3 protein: CASSFQGPQHF. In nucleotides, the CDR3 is TGTGCCAGCAGTTTCCAGGGGCCCCAGCATTTT.

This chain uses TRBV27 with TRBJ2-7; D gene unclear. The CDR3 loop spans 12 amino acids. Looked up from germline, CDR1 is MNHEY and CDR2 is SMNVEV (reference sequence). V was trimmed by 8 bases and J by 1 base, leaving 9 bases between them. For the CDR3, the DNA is TGTGCCAGCGGCAGGCCATCCTACGAGCAGTACTTC. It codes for CASGRPSYEQYF.

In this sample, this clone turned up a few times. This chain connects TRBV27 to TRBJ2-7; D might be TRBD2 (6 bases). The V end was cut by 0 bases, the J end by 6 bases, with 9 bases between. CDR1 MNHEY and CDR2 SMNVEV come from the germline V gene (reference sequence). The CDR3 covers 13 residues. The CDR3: CASSLSTSFEQYF. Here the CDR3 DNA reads TGTGCCAGCAGTTTATCGACTAGTTTCGAGCAGTACTTC.

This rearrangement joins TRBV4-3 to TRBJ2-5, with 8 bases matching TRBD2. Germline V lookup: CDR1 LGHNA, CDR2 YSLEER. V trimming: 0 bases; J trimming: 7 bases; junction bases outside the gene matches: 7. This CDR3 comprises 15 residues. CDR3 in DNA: TGCGCCAGCAGCCAAGATTTTTCCGGGAGGGCGACCCAGTACTTC. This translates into CASSQDFSGRATQYF.

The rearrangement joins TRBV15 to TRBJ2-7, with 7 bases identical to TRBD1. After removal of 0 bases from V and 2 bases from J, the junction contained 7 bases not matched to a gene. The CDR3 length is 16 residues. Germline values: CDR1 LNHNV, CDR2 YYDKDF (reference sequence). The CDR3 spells CATSRERTGGAYEQYF. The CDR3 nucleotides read TGTGCCACCAGCAGAGAGAGGACAGGTGGCGCCTACGAGCAGTACTTC.

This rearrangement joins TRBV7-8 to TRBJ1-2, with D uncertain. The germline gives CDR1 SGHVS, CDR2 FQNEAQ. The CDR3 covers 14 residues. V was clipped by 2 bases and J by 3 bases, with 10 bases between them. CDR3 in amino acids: CASSLLGVDYGYTF. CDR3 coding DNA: TGTGCCAGCAGCTTACTGGGAGTTGACTATGGCTACACCTTC.